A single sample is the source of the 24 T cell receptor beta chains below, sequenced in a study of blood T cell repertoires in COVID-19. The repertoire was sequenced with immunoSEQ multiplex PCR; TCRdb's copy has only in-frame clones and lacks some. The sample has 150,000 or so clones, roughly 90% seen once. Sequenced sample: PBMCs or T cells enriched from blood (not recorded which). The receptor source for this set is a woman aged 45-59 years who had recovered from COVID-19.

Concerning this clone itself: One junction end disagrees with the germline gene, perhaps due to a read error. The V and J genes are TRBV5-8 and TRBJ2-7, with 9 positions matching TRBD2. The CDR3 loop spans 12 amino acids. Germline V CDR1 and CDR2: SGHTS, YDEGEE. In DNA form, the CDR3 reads TGTGCCAGCAGCCCAGCCGGCCTAGCGGGACGGTTC. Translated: CASSPAGLAGRF.

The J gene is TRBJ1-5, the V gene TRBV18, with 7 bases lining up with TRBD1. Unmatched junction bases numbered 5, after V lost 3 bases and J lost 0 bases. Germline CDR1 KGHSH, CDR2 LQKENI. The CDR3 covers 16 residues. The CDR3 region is CASSPAGQNSNQPQHF. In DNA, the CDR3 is TGTGCCAGCTCACCCGCGGGACAGAATAGCAATCAGCCCCAGCATTTT.

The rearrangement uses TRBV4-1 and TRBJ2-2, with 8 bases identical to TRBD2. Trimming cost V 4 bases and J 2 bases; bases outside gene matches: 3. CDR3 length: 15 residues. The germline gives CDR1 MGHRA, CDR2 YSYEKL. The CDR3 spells CASSPLAGNTGELFF. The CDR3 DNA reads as TGCGCCAGCAGCCCTCTAGCGGGTAACACCGGGGAGCTGTTTTTT.

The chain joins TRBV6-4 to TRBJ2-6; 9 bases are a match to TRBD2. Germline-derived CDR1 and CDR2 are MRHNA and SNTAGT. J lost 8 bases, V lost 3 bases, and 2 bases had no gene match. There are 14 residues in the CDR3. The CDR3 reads CASSEGLASNVLTF. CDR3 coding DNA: TGTGCCAGCAGTGAGGGACTAGCTTCCAACGTCCTGACTTTC.

DNA of the CDR3: TGTGCCAGCAGCTTAAGGACCCTCTCAGCGGGAGGGAACACAGATACGCAGTATTTT. This translates into CASSLRTLSAGGNTDTQYF. This rearrangement joins TRBV7-3 to TRBJ2-3; 10 bases line up with TRBD2. J was trimmed by 2 bases and V by 1 base; bases with no gene match: 12. From germline, CDR1 is SGHTA and CDR2 FQGTGA. The CDR3 sequence is 19 residues long.

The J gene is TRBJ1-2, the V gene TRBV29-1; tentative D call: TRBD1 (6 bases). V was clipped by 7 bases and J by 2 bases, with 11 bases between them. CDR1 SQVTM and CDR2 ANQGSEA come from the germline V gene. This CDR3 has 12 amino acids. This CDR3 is CSASQGNYGYTF. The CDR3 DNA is TGCAGCGCCTCCCAGGGGAACTATGGCTACACCTTC. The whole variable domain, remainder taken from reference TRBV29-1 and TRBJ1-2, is SAVISQKPSRDICQRGTSLTIQCQVDSQVTMMFWYRQQPGQSLTLIATANQGSEATYESGFVIDKFPISRPNLTFSTLTVSNMSPEDSSIYLCSASQGNYGYTFGSGTRLTVV.

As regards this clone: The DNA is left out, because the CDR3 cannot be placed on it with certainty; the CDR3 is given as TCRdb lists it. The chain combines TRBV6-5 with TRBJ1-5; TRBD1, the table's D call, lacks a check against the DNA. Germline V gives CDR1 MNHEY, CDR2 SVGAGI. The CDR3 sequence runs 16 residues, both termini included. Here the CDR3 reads CASSSSTGLPNQPQHF.

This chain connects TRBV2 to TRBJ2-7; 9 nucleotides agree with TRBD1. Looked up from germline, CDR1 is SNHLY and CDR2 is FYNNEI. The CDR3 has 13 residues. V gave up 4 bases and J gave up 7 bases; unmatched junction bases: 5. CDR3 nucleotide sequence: TGTGCCAGCAGTGGGACAGGGGAGTGGGAGCAGTACTTC. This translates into CASSGTGEWEQYF.

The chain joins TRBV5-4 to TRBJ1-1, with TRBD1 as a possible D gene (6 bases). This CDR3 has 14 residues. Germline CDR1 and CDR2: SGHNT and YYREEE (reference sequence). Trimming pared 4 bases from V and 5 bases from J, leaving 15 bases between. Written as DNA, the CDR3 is TGTGCCAGCAGCCCCGGCAGGGGATCGACTGAAGCTTTCTTT. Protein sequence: CASSPGRGSTEAFF.

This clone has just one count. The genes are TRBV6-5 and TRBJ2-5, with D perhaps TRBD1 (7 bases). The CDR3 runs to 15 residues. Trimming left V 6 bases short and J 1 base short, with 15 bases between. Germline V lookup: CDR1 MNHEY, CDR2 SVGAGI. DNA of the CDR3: TGTGCCAGCAGCCACCGCGGGACAGCCCAAGAGACCCAGTACTTC. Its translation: CASSHRGTAQETQYF.

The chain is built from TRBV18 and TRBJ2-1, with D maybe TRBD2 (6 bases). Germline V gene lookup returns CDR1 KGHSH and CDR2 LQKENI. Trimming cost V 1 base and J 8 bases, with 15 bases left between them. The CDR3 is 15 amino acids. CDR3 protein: CASSPRTPGEHEQFF. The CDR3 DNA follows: TGTGCCAGCTCACCACGGACCCCGGGAGAACATGAGCAGTTCTTC.

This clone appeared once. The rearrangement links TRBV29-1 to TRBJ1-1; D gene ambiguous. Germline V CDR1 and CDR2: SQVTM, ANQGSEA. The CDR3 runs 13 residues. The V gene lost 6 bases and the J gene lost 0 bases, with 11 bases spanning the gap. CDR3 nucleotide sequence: TGCAGCGTCAACATCGCCGTGAACACTGAAGCTTTCTTT. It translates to CSVNIAVNTEAFF. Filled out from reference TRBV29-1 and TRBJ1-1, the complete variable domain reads SAVISQKPSRDICQRGTSLTIQCQVDSQVTMMFWYRQQPGQSLTLIATANQGSEATYESGFVIDKFPISRPNLTFSTLTVSNMSPEDSSIYLCSVNIAVNTEAFFGQGTRLTVV.

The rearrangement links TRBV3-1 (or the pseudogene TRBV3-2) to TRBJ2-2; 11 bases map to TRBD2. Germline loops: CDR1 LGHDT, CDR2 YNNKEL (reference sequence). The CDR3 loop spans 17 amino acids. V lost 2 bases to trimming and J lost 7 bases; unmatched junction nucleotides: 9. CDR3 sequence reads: CASSQPVAGGGNGELFF. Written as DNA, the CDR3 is TGTGCCAGCAGCCAACCGGTAGCGGGAGGGGGAAACGGGGAGCTGTTTTTT.

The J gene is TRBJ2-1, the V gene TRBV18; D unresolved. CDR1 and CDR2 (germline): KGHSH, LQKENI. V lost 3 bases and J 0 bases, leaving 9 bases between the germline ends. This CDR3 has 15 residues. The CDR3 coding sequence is TGTGCCAGCTCACCGATCCTCAGCTCCTACAATGAGCAGTTCTTC. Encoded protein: CASSPILSSYNEQFF.

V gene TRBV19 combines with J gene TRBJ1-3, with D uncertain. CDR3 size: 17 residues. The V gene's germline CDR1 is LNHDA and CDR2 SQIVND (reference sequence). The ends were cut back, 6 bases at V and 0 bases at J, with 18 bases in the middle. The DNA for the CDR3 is TGTGCCAGTAGGACCAATACTCCAGGTGACTCTGGAAACACCATATATTTT. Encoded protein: CASRTNTPGDSGNTIYF.

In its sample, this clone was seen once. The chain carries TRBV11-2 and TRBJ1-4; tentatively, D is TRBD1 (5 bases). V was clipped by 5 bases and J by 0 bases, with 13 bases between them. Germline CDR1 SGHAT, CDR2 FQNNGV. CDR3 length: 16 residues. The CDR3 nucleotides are TGTGCCAGCAGCGAAAGACAGTTATCAACTAATGAAAAACTGTTTTTT. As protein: CASSERQLSTNEKLFF.

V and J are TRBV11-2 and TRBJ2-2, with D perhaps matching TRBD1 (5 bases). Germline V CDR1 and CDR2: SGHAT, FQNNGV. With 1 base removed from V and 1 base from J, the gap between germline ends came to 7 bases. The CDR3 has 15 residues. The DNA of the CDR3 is TGTGCCAGCAGCTTAGGCCAGGGGAACACCGGGGAGCTGTTTTTT. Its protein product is CASSLGQGNTGELFF.

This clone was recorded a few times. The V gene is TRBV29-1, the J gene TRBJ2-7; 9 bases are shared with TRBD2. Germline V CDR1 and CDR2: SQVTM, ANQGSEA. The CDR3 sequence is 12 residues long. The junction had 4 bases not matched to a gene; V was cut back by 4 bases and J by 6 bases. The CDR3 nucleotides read TGCAGCGTTGGCGGCGGGAGGGCCGAGCAGTACTTC. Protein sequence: CSVGGGRAEQYF.

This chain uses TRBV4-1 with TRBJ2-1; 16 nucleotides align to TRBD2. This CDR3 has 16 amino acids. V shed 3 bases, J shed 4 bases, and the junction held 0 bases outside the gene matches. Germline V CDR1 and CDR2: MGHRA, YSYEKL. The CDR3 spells CASSQGLAGGYNEQFF. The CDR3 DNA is TGCGCCAGCAGCCAGGGACTAGCGGGAGGGTACAATGAGCAGTTCTTC.

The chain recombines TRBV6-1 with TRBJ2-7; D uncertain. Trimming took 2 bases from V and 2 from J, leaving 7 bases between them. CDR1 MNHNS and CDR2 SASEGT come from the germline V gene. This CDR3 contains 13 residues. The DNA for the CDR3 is TGTGCCAGCAGTGAATTCGGAGCCTACGAGCAGTACTTC. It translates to CASSEFGAYEQYF.

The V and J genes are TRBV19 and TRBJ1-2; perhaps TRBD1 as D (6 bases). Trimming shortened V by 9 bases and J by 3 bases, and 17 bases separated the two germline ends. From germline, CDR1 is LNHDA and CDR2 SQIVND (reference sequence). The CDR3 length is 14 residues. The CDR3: CASTDRMGYYGYTF. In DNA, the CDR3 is TGTGCCAGCACGGACAGAATGGGATACTATGGCTACACCTTC.

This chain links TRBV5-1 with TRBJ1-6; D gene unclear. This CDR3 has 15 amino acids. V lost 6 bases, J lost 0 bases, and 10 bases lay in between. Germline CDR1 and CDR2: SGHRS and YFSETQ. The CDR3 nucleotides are TGCGCCAGCACCTCATCGAGCTCCTATAATTCACCCCTCCACTTT. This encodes CASTSSSSYNSPLHF.

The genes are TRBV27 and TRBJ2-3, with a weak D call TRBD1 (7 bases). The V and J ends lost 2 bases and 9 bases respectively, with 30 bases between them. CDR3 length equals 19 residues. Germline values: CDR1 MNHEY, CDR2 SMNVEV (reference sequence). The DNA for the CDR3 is TGTGCCAGCAGTTTAAGCCCCCCCAGGGGGGCTGAGTCATATAGGACGCAGTATTTT. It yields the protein CASSLSPPRGAESYRTQYF.

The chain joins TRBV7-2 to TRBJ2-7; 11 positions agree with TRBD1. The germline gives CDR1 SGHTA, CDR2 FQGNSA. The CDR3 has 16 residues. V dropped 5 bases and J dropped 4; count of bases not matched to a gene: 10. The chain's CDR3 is CASSPRTGGASYEQYF. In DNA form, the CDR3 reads TGTGCCAGCAGCCCGAGGACAGGGGGCGCATCTTACGAGCAGTACTTC.